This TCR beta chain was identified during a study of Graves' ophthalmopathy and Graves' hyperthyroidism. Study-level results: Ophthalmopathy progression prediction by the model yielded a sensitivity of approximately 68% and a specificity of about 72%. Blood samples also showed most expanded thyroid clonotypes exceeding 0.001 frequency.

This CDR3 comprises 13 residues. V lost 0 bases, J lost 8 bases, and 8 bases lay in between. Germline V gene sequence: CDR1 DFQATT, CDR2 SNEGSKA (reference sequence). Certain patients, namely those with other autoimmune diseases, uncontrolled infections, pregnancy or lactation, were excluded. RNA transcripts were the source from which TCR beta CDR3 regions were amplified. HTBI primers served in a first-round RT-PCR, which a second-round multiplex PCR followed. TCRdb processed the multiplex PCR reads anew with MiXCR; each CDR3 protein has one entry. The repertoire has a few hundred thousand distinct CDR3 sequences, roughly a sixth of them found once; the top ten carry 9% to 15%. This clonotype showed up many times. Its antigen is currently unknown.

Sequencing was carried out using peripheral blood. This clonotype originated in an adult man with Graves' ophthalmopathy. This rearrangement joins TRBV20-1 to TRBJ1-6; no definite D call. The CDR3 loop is CSARDRRHSPLHF. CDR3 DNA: TGCAGTGCTAGAGACAGGAGGCATTCACCCCTCCACTTT.